Each of the 13 T cell receptor beta chains below was sequenced from the same sample in a study of blood T cells in healthy people across ages. Primers used in a second PCR of roughly 7 to 12 cycles were a sample-barcoded 5' primer and a J-beta primer mix. TCRdb re-analysed the 5' RACE reads in MiXCR, keeping a single row per CDR3 protein. The sample records 710,000 or so distinct CDR3 sequences, about 34% being singletons. The sample taken for sequencing was blood. The receptor source for this set is a woman older than 75 in good health.

This clonotype was found many times. The chain links TRBV6-1 to TRBJ1-5; perhaps TRBD1 as D (5 bases). The CDR3 has 14 amino acids. V was cut by 2 bases and J by 3 bases, with 8 bases left in between. CDR1 MNHNS and CDR2 SASEGT come from the germline V gene. The CDR3 protein is CASSEMGHNQPQHF. CDR3 sequence (DNA): TGTGCCAGCAGTGAAATGGGGCACAATCAGCCCCAGCATTTT.

This clonotype appeared many times. The genes are TRBV7-2 and TRBJ2-3; 8 bases line up with TRBD1. Germline CDR1 is SGHTA and CDR2 is FQGNSA. V was clipped by 5 bases and J by 2 bases; unmatched bases: 3. There are 14 residues in the CDR3. The DNA of the CDR3 is TGTGCCAGCAGCCCAGGGGGCCCCACAGATACGCAGTATTTT. Protein product: CASSPGGPTDTQYF.

The table lists this clonotype with a few counts. The J gene is TRBJ1-5, the V gene TRBV3-1; D unresolved. This CDR3 has 14 amino acids. With 1 base removed from V and 4 bases from J, the gap between germline ends came to 8 bases. The germline CDR1 and CDR2 sequences are LGHDT and YNNKEL (reference sequence). The CDR3 loop is CASSQVRGNQPQHF. CDR3 nucleotides: TGTGCCAGCAGCCAAGTACGAGGGAATCAGCCCCAGCATTTT.

Comments on this clonotype: One junction end does not reproduce the germline sequence, and a read error may be involved. The V gene is TRBV5-1, the J gene TRBJ2-6, with a weak D call TRBD1 (5 bases). This CDR3 comprises 14 residues. Germline loops: CDR1 SGHRS, CDR2 YFSETQ. The CDR3 loop is CASGPGSGANVRTF. Here the CDR3 DNA reads TGCGCCAGCGGACCTGGCTCTGGGGCCAACGTCCGGACTTTC.

This clonotype was seen a few times. The J gene is TRBJ1-6, the V gene TRBV10-3, with 7 bases matching TRBD1. V gave up 5 bases and J gave up 7 bases; unmatched junction bases: 8. The germline CDR1 and CDR2 sequences are ENHRY and SYGVKD. The CDR3 runs 15 residues. The CDR3 DNA reads as TGTGCCATCAGTTTCGACAGGGAAGGGAATTCACCCCTCCACTTT. Protein product: CAISFDREGNSPLHF.

This clonotype has more than one count but fewer than ten. The chain uses TRBV30 and TRBJ1-1, with 7 bases identical to TRBD1. CDR3 length: 15 amino acids. From germline, CDR1 is GTSNPN and CDR2 SVGIG (reference sequence). Germline trimming cut 1 base from V and 0 bases from J; bases unmatched to any gene: 5. CDR3 sequence reads: CAWSGAGGVNTEAFF. CDR3 DNA sequence: TGTGCCTGGAGTGGGGCAGGGGGGGTGAACACTGAAGCTTTCTTT.

This clonotype was counted at least ten times. The genes are TRBV28 and TRBJ2-7; 7 bases are shared with TRBD2. The germline V gene has CDR1 MDHEN and CDR2 SYDVKM. V shed 3 bases, J shed 4 bases, and the junction held 6 bases outside the gene matches. The CDR3 is 14 residues long. The CDR3 DNA reads TGTGCCAGCAGTTTTGGGGCCGGGGGGTACGAGCAGTACTTC. Its translation is CASSFGAGGYEQYF. Full variable domain (missing parts from reference TRBV28 and TRBJ2-7): DVKVTQSSRYLVKRTGEKVFLECVQDMDHENMFWYRQDPGLGLRLIYFSYDVKMKEKGDIPEGYSVSREKKERFSLILESASTNQTSMYLCASSFGAGGYEQYFGPGTRLTVT.

This clonotype was seen a handful of times. The chain is built from TRBV5-1 and TRBJ2-2, with a weak D call TRBD1 (5 bases). The V end was cut by 3 bases, the J end by 1 base, with 10 bases between. From germline, CDR1 is SGHRS and CDR2 YFSETQ. The CDR3 extends over 15 amino acids. For the CDR3, the DNA is TGCGCCAGCAGCTACAAAACAGGGAACACCGGGGAGCTGTTTTTT. Its translation: CASSYKTGNTGELFF.

A word on this clonotype: The junction does not match germline at one end; this may be a read error. The chain joins TRBV7-3 to TRBJ2-3; 7 bases agree with TRBD2. Germline CDR1 and CDR2: SGHTA and FQGTGA. The CDR3 runs 14 residues. The CDR3 spells CVSSPGLVTDTQYF. DNA for the CDR3: TGTGTCAGCAGCCCCGGACTAGTCACAGATACGCAGTATTTT.

At least ten counts were recorded for this clonotype. The V and J genes are TRBV7-6 and TRBJ2-1; 7 positions agree with TRBD2. The CDR3 is 17 residues long. V gave up 2 bases and J gave up 4 bases; unmatched junction bases: 11. The germline CDR1 and CDR2 sequences are SGHVS and FNYEAQ. The CDR3 DNA reads TGTGCCAGCAGCTTACGATCGACGGGGGGATCATACAATGAGCAGTTCTTC. It is translated as CASSLRSTGGSYNEQFF.

There are a few counts of this clonotype. The V gene is TRBV6-2 or TRBV6-3, the J gene TRBJ1-2; perhaps TRBD1 as D (6 bases). The germline gives CDR1 MNHEY, CDR2 SVGEGT. Trimming left V 10 bases short and J 2 bases short, with 17 bases between. This CDR3 has 14 residues. CDR3 in DNA: TGTGCCACCTCGAGGGGGACTATCAACTATGGCTACACCTTC. It yields the protein CATSRGTINYGYTF.

In its sample, this clonotype was seen many times. This chain links TRBV7-3 with TRBJ2-3, with 9 bases that match TRBD2. V gave up 0 bases and J gave up 2 bases; unmatched junction bases: 3. Per the germline V gene, CDR1 is SGHTA and CDR2 is FQGTGA. The CDR3 loop spans 16 amino acids. The chain's CDR3 is CASSLTSGGTTDTQYF. Written as DNA, the CDR3 is TGTGCCAGCAGCTTAACTAGCGGGGGAACCACAGATACGCAGTATTTT.

The chain couples TRBV30 to TRBJ1-2, with no clear D. In germline, CDR1 is GTSNPN, CDR2 SVGIG (reference sequence). The CDR3 consists of 14 residues. V was cut by 8 bases and J by 7 bases, with 23 bases left in between. The CDR3 coding sequence is TGTGCCCATGGGCGGGGTGGCGGGCGCTTTGGCTACACCTTC. This codes for CAHGRGGGRFGYTF.